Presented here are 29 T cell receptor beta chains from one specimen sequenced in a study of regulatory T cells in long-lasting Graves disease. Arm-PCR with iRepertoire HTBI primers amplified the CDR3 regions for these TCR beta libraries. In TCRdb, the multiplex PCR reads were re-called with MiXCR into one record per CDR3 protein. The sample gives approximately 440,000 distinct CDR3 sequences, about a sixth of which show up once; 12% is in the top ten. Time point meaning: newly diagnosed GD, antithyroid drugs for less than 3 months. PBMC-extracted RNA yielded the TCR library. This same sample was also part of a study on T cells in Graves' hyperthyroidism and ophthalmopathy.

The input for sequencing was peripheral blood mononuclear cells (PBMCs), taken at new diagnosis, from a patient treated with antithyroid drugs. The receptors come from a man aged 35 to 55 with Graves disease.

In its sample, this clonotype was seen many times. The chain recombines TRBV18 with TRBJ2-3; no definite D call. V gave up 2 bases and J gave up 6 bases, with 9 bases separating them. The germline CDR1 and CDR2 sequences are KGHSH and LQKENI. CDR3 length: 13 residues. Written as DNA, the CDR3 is TGTGCCAGCTCACCATCCCTTCGGGATACGCAGTATTTT. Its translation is CASSPSLRDTQYF.

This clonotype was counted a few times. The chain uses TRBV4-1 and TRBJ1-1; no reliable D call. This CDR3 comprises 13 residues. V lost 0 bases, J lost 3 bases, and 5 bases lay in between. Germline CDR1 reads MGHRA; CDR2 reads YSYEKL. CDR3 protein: CASSQDPDTEAFF. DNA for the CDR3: TGCGCCAGCAGCCAAGACCCCGACACTGAAGCTTTCTTT.

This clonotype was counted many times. CDR3 sequence reads: CASSELLAGANEQFF. CDR3 nucleotides: TGTGCCAGCAGTGAATTGCTAGCGGGAGCTAATGAGCAGTTCTTC. The V call is TRBV2, the J call TRBJ2-1, with TRBD2 matching over 10 bases. Germline V gene sequence: CDR1 SNHLY, CDR2 FYNNEI. Unmatched junction bases numbered 5, after V lost 2 bases and J lost 7 bases. CDR3 length: 15 amino acids.

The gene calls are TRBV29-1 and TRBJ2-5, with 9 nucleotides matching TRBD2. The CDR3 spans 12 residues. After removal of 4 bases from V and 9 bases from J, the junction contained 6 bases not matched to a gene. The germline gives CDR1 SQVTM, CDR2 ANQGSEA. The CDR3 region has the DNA TGCAGCGTTGGACTAGCGGTCGGGGCCCAGTACTTC. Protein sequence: CSVGLAVGAQYF.

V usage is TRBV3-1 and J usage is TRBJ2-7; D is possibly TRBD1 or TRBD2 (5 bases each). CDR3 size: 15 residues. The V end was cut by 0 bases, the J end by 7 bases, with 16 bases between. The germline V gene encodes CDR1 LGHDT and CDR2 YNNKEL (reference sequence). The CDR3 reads CASSQDHRPREEQYF. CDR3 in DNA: TGTGCCAGCAGCCAAGATCACAGGCCCCGGGAAGAGCAGTACTTC.

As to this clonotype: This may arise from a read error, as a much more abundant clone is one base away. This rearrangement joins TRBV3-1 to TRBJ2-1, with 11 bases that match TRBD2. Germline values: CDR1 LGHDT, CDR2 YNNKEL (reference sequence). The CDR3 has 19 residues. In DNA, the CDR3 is TGTGCCAGCGGCCAAAGGGCGGGGAAGACTAGCGGGAATTTTAATGAGCAGTTCTTC. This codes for CASGQRAGKTSGNFNEQFF.

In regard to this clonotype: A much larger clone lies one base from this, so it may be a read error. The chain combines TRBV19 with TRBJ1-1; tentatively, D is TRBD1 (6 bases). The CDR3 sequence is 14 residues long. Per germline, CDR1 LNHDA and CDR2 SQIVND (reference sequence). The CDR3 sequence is CAAGANRGNSEAFF. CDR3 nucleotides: TGTGCCGCGGGGGCAAATCGCGGGAACAGTGAAGCTTTCTTT.

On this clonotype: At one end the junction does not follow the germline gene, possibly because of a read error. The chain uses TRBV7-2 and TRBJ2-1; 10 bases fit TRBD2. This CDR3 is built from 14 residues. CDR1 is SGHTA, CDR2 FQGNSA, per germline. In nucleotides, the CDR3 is TGTGCCAACAGCACATGGACTAGCGGCAATGAGCAGTTCTTC. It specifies CANSTWTSGNEQFF.

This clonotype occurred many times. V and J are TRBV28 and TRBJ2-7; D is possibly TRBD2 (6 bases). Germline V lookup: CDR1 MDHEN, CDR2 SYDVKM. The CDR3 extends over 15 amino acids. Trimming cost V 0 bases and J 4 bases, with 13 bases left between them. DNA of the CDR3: TGTGCCAGCAGTTTATGGGAGGAGGGCAAATACGAGCAGTACTTC. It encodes CASSLWEEGKYEQYF.

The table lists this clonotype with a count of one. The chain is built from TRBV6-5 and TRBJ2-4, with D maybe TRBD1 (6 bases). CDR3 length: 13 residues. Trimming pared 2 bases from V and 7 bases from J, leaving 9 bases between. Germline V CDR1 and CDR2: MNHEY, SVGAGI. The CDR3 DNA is TGTGCCAGCAGTTACAGCCAGGGGAACATTCAGTACTTC. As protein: CASSYSQGNIQYF.

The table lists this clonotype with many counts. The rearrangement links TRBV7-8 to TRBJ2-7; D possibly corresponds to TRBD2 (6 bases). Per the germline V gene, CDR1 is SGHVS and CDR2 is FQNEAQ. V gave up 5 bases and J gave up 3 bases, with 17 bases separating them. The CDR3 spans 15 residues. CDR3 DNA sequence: TGTGCCAGCAGCCCCAGACCGCGGGAAGGCTACGAGCAGTACTTC. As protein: CASSPRPREGYEQYF.

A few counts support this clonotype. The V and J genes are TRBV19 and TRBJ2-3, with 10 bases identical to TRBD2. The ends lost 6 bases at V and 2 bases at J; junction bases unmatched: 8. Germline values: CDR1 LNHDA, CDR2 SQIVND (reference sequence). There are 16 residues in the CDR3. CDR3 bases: TGTGCCAGTAGCAAACTAGCGGGGCCCAACACAGATACGCAGTATTTT. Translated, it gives CASSKLAGPNTDTQYF.

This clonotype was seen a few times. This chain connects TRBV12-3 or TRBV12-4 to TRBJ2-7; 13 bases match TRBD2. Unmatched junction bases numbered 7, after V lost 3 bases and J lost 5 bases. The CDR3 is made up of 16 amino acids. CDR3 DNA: TGTGCCAGCAGTTTTTTTTCCGGGACTAGCGGGAACGAGCAGTACTTC. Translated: CASSFFSGTSGNEQYF.

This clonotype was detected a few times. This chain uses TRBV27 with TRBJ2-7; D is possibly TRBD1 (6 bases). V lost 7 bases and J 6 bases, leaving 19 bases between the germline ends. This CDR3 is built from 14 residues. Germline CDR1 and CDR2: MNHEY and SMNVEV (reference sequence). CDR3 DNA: TGTGCCAGCAAAGGACACCAGGGGTTCTCCGAGCAGTACTTC. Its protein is CASKGHQGFSEQYF.

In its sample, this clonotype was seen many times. CDR3 sequence (DNA): TGCGCCAGCAGCAGGGAAGGTTCCTACGAGCAGTACTTC. This encodes CASSREGSYEQYF. The V gene is TRBV5-1, the J gene TRBJ2-7, with D uncertain. The CDR3 is made up of 13 amino acids. The germline CDR1 and CDR2 sequences are SGHRS and YFSETQ. Between the trimmed V and J ends, which lost 4 bases and 1 base, there was a span of 9 bases.

Written as DNA, the CDR3 is TGTGCCAGCAGACCTACCGGGACAGTCGGCGAGCAGTACTTC. This translates into CASRPTGTVGEQYF. V is TRBV28 and J is TRBJ2-7, with TRBD1 matching 7 bases. The CDR3 spans 14 residues. Unmatched junction bases numbered 11, after V lost 6 bases and J lost 6 bases. From germline, CDR1 is MDHEN and CDR2 SYDVKM.

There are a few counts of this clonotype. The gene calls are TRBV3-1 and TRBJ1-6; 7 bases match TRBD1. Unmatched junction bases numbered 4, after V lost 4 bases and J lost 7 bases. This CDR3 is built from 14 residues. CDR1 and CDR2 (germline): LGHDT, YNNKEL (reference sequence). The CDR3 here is CASSRGGSNSPLHF. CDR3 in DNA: TGTGCCAGCAGCCGAGGGGGCTCGAATTCACCCCTCCACTTT. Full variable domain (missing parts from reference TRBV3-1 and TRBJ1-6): DTAVSQTPKYLVTQMGNDKSIKCEQNLGHDTMYWYKQDSKKFLKIMFSYNNKELIINETVPNRFSPKSPDKAHLNLHINSLELGDSAVYFCASSRGGSNSPLHFGNGTRLTVT.

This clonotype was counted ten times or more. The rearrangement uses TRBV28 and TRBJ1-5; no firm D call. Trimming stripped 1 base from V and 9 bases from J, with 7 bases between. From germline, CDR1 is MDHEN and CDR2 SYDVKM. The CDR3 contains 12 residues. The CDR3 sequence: CASSLFSRPQHF. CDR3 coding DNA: TGTGCCAGCAGTTTATTTAGCAGGCCCCAGCATTTT.

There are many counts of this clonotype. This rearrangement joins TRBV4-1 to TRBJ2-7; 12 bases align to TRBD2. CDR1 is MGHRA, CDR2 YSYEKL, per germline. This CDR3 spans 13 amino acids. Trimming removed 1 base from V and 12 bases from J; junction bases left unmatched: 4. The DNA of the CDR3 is TGCGCCAGCAGCCAAGTGACTAGCGGGAGTTTGTACTTC. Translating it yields CASSQVTSGSLYF.

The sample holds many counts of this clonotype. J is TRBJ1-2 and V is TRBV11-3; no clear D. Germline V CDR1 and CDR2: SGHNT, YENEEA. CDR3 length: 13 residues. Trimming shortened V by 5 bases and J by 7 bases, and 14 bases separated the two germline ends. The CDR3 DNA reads TGTGCCAGCAGCGAGAACGGTCTTTTTGGCTACACCTTC. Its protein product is CASSENGLFGYTF.

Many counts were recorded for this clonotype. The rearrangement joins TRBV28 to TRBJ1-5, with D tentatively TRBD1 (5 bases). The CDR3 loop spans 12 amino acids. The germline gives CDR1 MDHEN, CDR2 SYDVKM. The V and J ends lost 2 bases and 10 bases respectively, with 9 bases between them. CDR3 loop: CASSLGTSPQHF. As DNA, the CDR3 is TGTGCCAGCAGTTTAGGGACTTCCCCCCAGCATTTT.

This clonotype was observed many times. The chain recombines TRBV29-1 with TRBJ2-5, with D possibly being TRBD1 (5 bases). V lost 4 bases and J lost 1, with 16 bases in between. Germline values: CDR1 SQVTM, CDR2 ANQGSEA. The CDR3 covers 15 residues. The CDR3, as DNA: TGCAGCGTTGTTTACAGGTTGACCGTCCAAGAGACCCAGTACTTC. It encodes CSVVYRLTVQETQYF.

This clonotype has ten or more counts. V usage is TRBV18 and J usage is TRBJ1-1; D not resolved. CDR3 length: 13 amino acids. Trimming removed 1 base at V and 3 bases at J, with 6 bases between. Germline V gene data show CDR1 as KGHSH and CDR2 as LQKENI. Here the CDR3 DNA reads TGTGCCAGCTCACCACGGGCGGACACTGAAGCTTTCTTT. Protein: CASSPRADTEAFF.

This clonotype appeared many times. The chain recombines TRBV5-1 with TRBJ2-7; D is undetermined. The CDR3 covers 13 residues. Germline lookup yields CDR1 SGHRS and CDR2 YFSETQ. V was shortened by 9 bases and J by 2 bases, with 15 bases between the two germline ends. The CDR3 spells CATAKDGAYEQYF. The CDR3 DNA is TGCGCCACCGCAAAAGACGGAGCCTACGAGCAGTACTTC.

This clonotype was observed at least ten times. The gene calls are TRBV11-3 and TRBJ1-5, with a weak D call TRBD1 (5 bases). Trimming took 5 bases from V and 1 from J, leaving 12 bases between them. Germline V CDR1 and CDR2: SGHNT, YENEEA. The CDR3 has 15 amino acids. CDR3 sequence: CASSRGGKSNQPQHF. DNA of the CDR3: TGTGCCAGCAGCCGCGGGGGTAAGAGCAATCAGCCCCAGCATTTT. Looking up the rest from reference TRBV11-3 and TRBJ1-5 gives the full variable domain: EAGVVQSPRYKIIEKKQPVAFWCNPISGHNTLYWYLQNLGQGPELLIRYENEEAVDDSQLPKDRFSAERLKGVDSTLKIQPAELGDSAVYLCASSRGGKSNQPQHFGDGTRLSIL.

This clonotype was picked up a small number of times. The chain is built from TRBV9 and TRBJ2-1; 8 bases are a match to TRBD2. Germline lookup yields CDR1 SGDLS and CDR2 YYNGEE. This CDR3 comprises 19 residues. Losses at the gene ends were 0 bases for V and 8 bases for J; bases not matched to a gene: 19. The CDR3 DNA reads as TGTGCCAGCAGCGTAGGAGAGGGATACGGGAGGGCCTCGTTCGATGAGCAGTTCTTC. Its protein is CASSVGEGYGRASFDEQFF.

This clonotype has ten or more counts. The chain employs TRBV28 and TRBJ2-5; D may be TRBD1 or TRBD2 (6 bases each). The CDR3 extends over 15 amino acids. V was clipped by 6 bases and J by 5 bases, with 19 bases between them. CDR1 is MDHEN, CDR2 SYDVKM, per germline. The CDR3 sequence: CASRLSGQGRETQYF. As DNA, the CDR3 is TGTGCCAGCAGACTGTCCGGGCAGGGGAGGGAGACCCAGTACTTC.

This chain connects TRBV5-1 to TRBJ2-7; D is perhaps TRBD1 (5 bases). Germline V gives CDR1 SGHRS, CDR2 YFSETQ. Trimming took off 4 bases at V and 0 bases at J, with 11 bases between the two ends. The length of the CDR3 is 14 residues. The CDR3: CASSSTRDSYEQYF. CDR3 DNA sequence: TGCGCCAGCAGCAGCACCAGGGACTCCTACGAGCAGTACTTC.

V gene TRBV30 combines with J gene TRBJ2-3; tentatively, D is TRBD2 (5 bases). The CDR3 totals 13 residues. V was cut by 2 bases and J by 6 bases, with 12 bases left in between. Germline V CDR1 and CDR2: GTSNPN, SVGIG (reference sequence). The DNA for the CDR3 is TGTGCCTGGAGTTTGGGGAGTTCCGATACGCAGTATTTT. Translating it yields CAWSLGSSDTQYF.